Listed below are T cell receptor beta chains from one sample, sequenced in a study of regulatory T cells in long-lasting Graves disease. TCRdb re-derived calls from the multiplex PCR reads in MiXCR, one entry per CDR3 protein. Of roughly 500,000 distinct CDR3 sequences in the sample, 9.5% to 15% were seen once. This same sample was also taken into another study, of T cells in Graves' hyperthyroidism and ophthalmopathy.

The sample consisted of peripheral blood mononuclear cells (PBMCs), taken at new diagnosis, from a patient treated with antithyroid drugs. The receptors come from a woman in her 30s with Graves disease. Each CDR3 is given with its conserved first and last residue. Each record gives: V gene, J gene, CDR3 protein.

>TRBV6-5|TRBJ1-1
CASSYNSPPEAFF
>TRBV28|TRBJ1-6
CASSLARSYNSPLHF
>TRBV27|TRBJ2-1
CASSSGLAVYNEQFF
>TRBV5-5|TRBJ1-6
CASSLVGQGYYNSPLHF
>TRBV4-1|TRBJ2-3
CASSIQGPISTDTQYF
>TRBV19|TRBJ1-5
CAGGRRGNQPQHF
>TRBV5-1|TRBJ2-7
CASSTSSTSGVYEQYF
>TRBV7-9|TRBJ2-7
CASSFGTSGPYEQYF
>TRBV20-1|TRBJ2-7
CSARSAPLYEQYF
>TRBV12-3/TRBV12-4|TRBJ2-3
CASGDRSSTDTQYF
>TRBV6-1|TRBJ2-7
CASSVDSGGTTEQYF
>TRBV20-1|TRBJ2-3
CSARDLSHLPGLITDTQYF
>TRBV6-1|TRBJ2-1
CASSEASLGAGEQFF
>TRBV20-1|TRBJ1-1
CSAINPRTGTEAFF
>TRBV2|TRBJ1-5
CASSAEMWGTGQPQHF
>TRBV6-4|TRBJ2-7
CASSYGTGFYEQYF
>TRBV6-2/TRBV6-3|TRBJ1-1
CASSFHTGSLNTEAFF
>TRBV28|TRBJ1-2
CASSRRPGGFGYGYTF
>TRBV7-9|TRBJ2-1
CASSSLRGEQFF
>TRBV20-1|TRBJ2-2
CSALKPSSGELFF
>TRBV5-6|TRBJ2-7
CASSLLGDNYYEQYF
>TRBV2|TRBJ1-5
CASSESPSNQPQHF
>TRBV6-9|TRBJ2-7
CASSYGPGAPSYEQYF
>TRBV11-1|TRBJ1-4
CASSFVSGGIEKLFF
>TRBV11-2|TRBJ2-6
CASSLPGQSGANVLTF
>TRBV24-1|TRBJ1-2
CATSDSGRLYGYTF
>TRBV4-2|TRBJ2-7
CASSQDSWVQGTDEQYF
>TRBV4-2|TRBJ2-1
CASSQEGLAGGPQFF
>TRBV27|TRBJ1-1
CASSLYAVIGGENRVNTEAFF
>TRBV6-1|TRBJ1-1
CASRPPGDGTEAFF
>TRBV7-9|TRBJ2-2
CASSFPGLNTGELFF
>TRBV5-1|TRBJ2-3
CASRGAAGGLTDTQYF
>TRBV10-3|TRBJ2-2
CAISESVLGTGELFF
>TRBV7-3|TRBJ2-7
CASSQGGPHEQYF
>TRBV19|TRBJ1-1
CASTAGATEAFF
>TRBV20-1|TRBJ2-7
CSARWGGGNDF
>TRBV27|TRBJ1-4
CASSSHRGNEKLFF
>TRBV2|TRBJ1-1
CASSDGGGTEAFF
>TRBV20-1|TRBJ1-1
CSANLRDSNTEAFF
>TRBV5-1|TRBJ2-1
CASSLGQGAGKNEQFF
>TRBV12-3/TRBV12-4|TRBJ2-3
CASSGLGGRVGVDTQYF
>TRBV6-1|TRBJ2-7
CATGDTYEQYF
>TRBV5-4|TRBJ2-2
CASSLSGAVTGELFF
>TRBV6-1|TRBJ2-3
CASTESTSGPTDTQYF
>TRBV5-1|TRBJ1-1
CASSLALVMEPLMNTEAFF
>TRBV6-1|TRBJ1-4
CASSDPGGSTNEKLFF
>TRBV9|TRBJ1-2
CASSEGPQGSNGYTF
>TRBV3-1|TRBJ2-3
CASSQMGGEADTQYF
>TRBV4-1|TRBJ1-6
CASSQGEWHSNSPLHF
>TRBV2|TRBJ2-1
CASSPRQGTYNEQFF
>TRBV6-1|TRBJ2-7
CASKPGQGQYEQYF
>TRBV7-6|TRBJ2-7
CASSPQGGSSYEQYF
>TRBV19|TRBJ1-5
CASSIGRGYSNQPQHF
>TRBV5-1|TRBJ1-4
CASSVGPNEKLFF
>TRBV18|TRBJ1-1
CASSPLPGTTANTEAFF